Sequencing of this TCR beta chain was carried out in a study of technical replicates of blood from four donors. The V end lost 2 bases, the J end lost 5 bases, and 9 bases lay between the germline ends. The CDR3 contains 13 residues. The V gene's germline CDR1 is GTSNPN and CDR2 SVGIG (reference sequence). Clones were read by immunoSEQ multiplex PCR, and TCRdb kept only the in-frame ones, dropping some. The table shows more than 65,000 clones, with around 94% occurring only once. The rearrangement uses TRBV30 and TRBJ1-4; perhaps TRBD1 as D (5 bases). The TCR comes from a human donor in good health. The sample was T cells isolated from PBMCs. CDR3 DNA sequence: TGTGCCTGGAGTATGGACACCAATGAAAAACTGTTTTTT. Residues: CAWSMDTNEKLFF.